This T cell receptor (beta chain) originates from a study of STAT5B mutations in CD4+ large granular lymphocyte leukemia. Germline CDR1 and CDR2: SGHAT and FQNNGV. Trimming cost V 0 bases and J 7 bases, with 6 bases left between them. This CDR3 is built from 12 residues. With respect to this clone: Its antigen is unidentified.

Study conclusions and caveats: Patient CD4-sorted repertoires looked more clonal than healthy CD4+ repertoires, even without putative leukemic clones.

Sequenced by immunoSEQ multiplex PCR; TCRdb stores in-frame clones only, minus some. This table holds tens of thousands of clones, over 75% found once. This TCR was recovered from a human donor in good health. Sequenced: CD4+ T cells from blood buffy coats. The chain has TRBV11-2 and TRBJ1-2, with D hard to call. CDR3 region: CASSLEGVGYTF. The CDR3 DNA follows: TGTGCCAGCAGCTTAGAAGGTGTTGGCTACACCTTC.